This T cell receptor beta chain was profiled in a study of glioma-infiltrating T cells. Study results and caveats: Only very few CDR3 sequences appeared in both tissue and blood. Gliomas, especially low-grade, showed above-expected tissue-blood divergence; non-neoplastic patients showed below.

A note on this clonotype: Its cognate antigen is unknown.

Using RNA template, CDR3s of TCR alpha and beta were amplified with iRepertoire arm-PCR. Input was 100-400 ng of tissue mRNA or PBMC total RNA. TCRdb redid the calling of the multiplex PCR reads with MiXCR, one entry per CDR3 protein. The data hold fewer than 200,000 distinct CDR3 sequences, with over 30% observed a single time. The TCR comes from a human donor with low-grade glioma or glioblastoma, undergoing nonglioma brain surgery, or in good health (not recorded which). The sample was glioma tissue, nonneoplastic brain tissue, or PBMCs (not recorded which).

CDR3 in amino acids: CASRVFARPGELFF. Here the CDR3 DNA reads TGTGCCAGCAGAGTCTTTGCGCGTCCCGGGGAGCTGTTTTTT. The V call is TRBV13, the J call TRBJ2-2, with unresolved D. Germline V gives CDR1 PRHDT, CDR2 FYEKMQ (reference sequence). Trimming took 6 bases from V and 6 from J, leaving 14 bases between them. The CDR3 spans 14 residues.